The next 10 T cell receptor beta chains were all read from a single sample in a study of blood T cell repertoires in COVID-19. TCRdb keeps only in-frame clones here, not all; method: immunoSEQ multiplex PCR. The sample carries 75,000 or so clones, over 80% recorded once. The sample consisted of peripheral blood. These receptors all come from a man aged 55 to 70 with active or convalescent COVID-19.

This chain links TRBV6-5 with TRBJ2-7; D is unclear. The length of the CDR3 is 14 residues. V was pared by 5 bases and J by 4 bases, with 15 bases between. Germline assignment: CDR1 MNHEY and CDR2 SVGAGI. CDR3 sequence (DNA): TGTGCCAGCAGTCCCTACCCTGCACAGTACGAGCAGTACTTC. Its translation: CASSPYPAQYEQYF.

The chain combines TRBV12-3 or TRBV12-4 with TRBJ2-7; 9 bases align to TRBD1. J was trimmed by 7 bases and V by 5 bases; bases with no gene match: 6. The CDR3 runs 13 residues. The CDR3 here is CASSQTGGVEQYF. Written as DNA, the CDR3 is TGTGCCAGCAGTCAGACAGGGGGAGTGGAGCAGTACTTC.

This chain links TRBV7-2 with TRBJ2-2; TRBD2 agrees at 12 bases. CDR3 length: 14 amino acids. The germline gives CDR1 SGHTA, CDR2 FQGNSA. V gave up 5 bases and J gave up 13 bases; unmatched junction bases: 8. In nucleotides, the CDR3 is TGTGCCAGCAGCACTAGCGGGGGGACCATTCGGCTGTTTTTT. This translates into CASSTSGGTIRLFF.

This clone was recorded only once. This chain links TRBV3-1 (or the pseudogene TRBV3-2) with TRBJ2-5; TRBD2 aligns across 7 bases. The V and J ends lost 1 base and 1 base, in that order; junction bases with no gene match: 0. The CDR3 is 14 residues long. Germline values: CDR1 LGHDT, CDR2 YNNKEL (reference sequence). CDR3 DNA: TGTGCCAGCAGCCAAGCTAGCGGCCAAGAGACCCAGTACTTC. Translation gives CASSQASGQETQYF.

This clone was detected ten times or more. The V call is TRBV15, the J call TRBJ2-7; weak D call: TRBD2 (5 bases). Germline V lookup: CDR1 LNHNV, CDR2 YYDKDF (reference sequence). The V end lost 0 bases, the J end lost 0 bases, and 9 bases lay between the germline ends. CDR3 length: 15 residues. Written as DNA, the CDR3 is TGTGCCACCAGCAGAGATCTCGGGGTCTCCTACGAGCAGTACTTC. This sequence encodes CATSRDLGVSYEQYF.

This chain joins TRBV27 and TRBJ2-7, with 7 positions matching TRBD2. CDR1 is MNHEY and CDR2 is SMNVEV in the germline V gene (reference sequence). The CDR3 sequence is 13 residues long. The V and J ends lost 1 base and 5 bases, in that order; junction bases with no gene match: 2. CDR3 amino acids: CASSLLGGDEQYF. The CDR3 nucleotides read TGTGCCAGCAGTTTATTGGGAGGGGACGAGCAGTACTTC.

This sequence joins TRBV2 and TRBJ1-2; tentatively, D is TRBD1 (5 bases). The CDR3 sequence is 12 residues long. V was cut by 5 bases and J by 5 bases, with 9 bases left in between. Germline lookup yields CDR1 SNHLY and CDR2 FYNNEI. The chain's CDR3 is CASSLDRYGYTF. CDR3 bases: TGTGCCAGCAGTTTAGACAGATATGGCTACACCTTC. Variable domain in full (rest from reference TRBV2 and TRBJ1-2): EPEVTQTPSHQVTQMGQEVILRCVPISNHLYFYWYRQILGQKVEFLVSFYNNEISEKSEIFDDQFSVERPDGSNFTLKIRSTKLEDSAMYFCASSLDRYGYTFGSGTRLTVV.

This chain uses TRBV7-2 with TRBJ1-1; 9 bases agree with TRBD1. The junction had 8 bases not matched to a gene; V was cut back by 2 bases and J by 7 bases. CDR1 and CDR2 (germline): SGHTA, FQGNSA. The CDR3 length is 15 residues. CDR3 protein: CASSLTTGGAGEAFF. CDR3 sequence (DNA): TGTGCCAGCAGCTTAACCACAGGGGGCGCGGGTGAAGCTTTCTTT.

V usage is TRBV6-2 or TRBV6-3 and J usage is TRBJ1-4, with D possibly TRBD1 on 5 matching bases. Trimming took off 2 bases at V and 5 bases at J, with 9 bases between the two ends. CDR1 is MNHEY, CDR2 SVGEGT, per germline. CDR3 length: 14 amino acids. The CDR3 DNA reads as TGTGCCAGCAGTTACGGACAACTGAATGAAAAACTGTTTTTT. This translates into CASSYGQLNEKLFF.

This chain links TRBV6-5 with TRBJ1-1; tentatively, D is TRBD1 (5 bases). This CDR3 has 15 amino acids. V was cut by 0 bases and J by 4 bases, with 12 bases left in between. CDR1 and CDR2 from the germline V gene are MNHEY and SVGAGI. Here the CDR3 reads CASSYSFGGGTEAFF. The CDR3 DNA reads as TGTGCCAGCAGTTACTCGTTCGGGGGAGGCACTGAAGCTTTCTTT.